A selection of T cell receptor beta chains follows, all from one sample in a study of cytomegalovirus exposure and HLA in healthy donors. Repertoires were generated with immunoSEQ multiplex PCR, while TCRdb's copy carries only in-frame clones and drops some. The sample has 75,000 to 95,000 clones; roughly three fifths are singletons. Material: PBMCs. Source of these receptors: a man under 40 in good health and CMV-seronegative. Each CDR3 is given with its conserved first and last residue. The D gene is left open where the match is weak. Rows give clone size only sometimes, using once, few, many, or a class for an expanded clone.

TRBJ2-1 - TRBV19 few TGTGCCAGTAGTACGGTGGGCAGCGGTAATGAGCAGTTCTTC CASSTVGSGNEQFF
TRBJ2-7 TRBD2 TRBV28 - TGTGCCAGCAGCCTTAGCGGGAGAATCAGCTACGAGCAGTACTTC CASSLSGRISYEQYF
TRBJ1-3 - TRBV19 - TGTGCCAGTAGTATTGACAGAGGCCGCACCATATATTTT CASSIDRGRTIYF
TRBJ2-1 TRBD1 TRBV5-1 - TGCGCCAGCAGTTTGAATTCGGGACAGGTATACAATGAGCAGTTCTTC CASSLNSGQVYNEQFF
TRBJ2-7 - TRBV12-5 - TGTGCTAGTGGTTTGACGTCGAGCGGAAGGTACGTCGAGCAGTACTTC CASGLTSSGRYVEQYF
TRBJ2-5 TRBD2 TRBV19 once TGTGCCAGTAGTAGGGGGACTAGCGGGAGCCAAGAGACCCAGTACTTC CASSRGTSGSQETQYF
TRBJ2-1 - TRBV20-1 - TGCAGTGCTAGCGATCGAGGGGAGCAGTTCTTC CSASDRGEQFF
TRBJ1-3 TRBD1 TRBV11-2 - TGTGCCAGCAGCTCATTACAGGGGGTTGGTGGAAACACCATATATTTT CASSSLQGVGGNTIYF
TRBJ2-3 TRBD1 TRBV28 once TGTGCCAGCAGTTTAGGGACAGGGGGAGTTTTT CASSLGTGGVF
TRBJ1-4 - TRBV28 few TGTGCCAGCAGGGGGGGGGTATATGAAAAACTGTTTTTT CASRGGVYEKLFF
TRBJ1-3 TRBD1 TRBV9 - TGTGCCAGCAGCGCCGACAGGGGGCCGAACACCATATATTTT CASSADRGPNTIYF
TRBJ1-1 - TRBV11-2 - TGTGCCAGCAGCCGCACGTGGGCAGGTCTTGGGACTGAAGCTTTCTTT CASSRTWAGLGTEAFF
TRBJ2-1 TRBD2 TRBV5-1 - TGCGCCAGCAGCACCGGGACTAGCGGGAGGGCACACAATGAGCAGTTCTTC CASSTGTSGRAHNEQFF
TRBJ2-3 TRBD2 TRBV4-3 few TGCGCCAGCAGCCAAGATGTGACTAGCGGGGGGGGAGACGGCACAGATACGCAGTATTTT CASSQDVTSGGGDGTDTQYF
TRBJ2-2 TRBD2 TRBV29-1 - TGCAGCGCGAGCCCCAGCGGGAGTTATACCGGGGAGCTGTTTTTT CSASPSGSYTGELFF
TRBJ1-1 - TRBV29-1 - TGCAGCGTTGAGAGGAACACTGAAGCTTTCTTT CSVERNTEAFF
TRBJ1-2 TRBD1 TRBV5-1 - TGCGCCAGCAGCTTGGATGGACAGGGGGTGTGGGACTATGGCTACACCTTC CASSLDGQGVWDYGYTF
TRBJ2-2 TRBD1 TRBV27 few TGTGCCAGCAGTCCGGGACAGGGGGCTATGGCTTGGACCGGGGAGCTGTTTTTT CASSPGQGAMAWTGELFF
TRBJ2-1 - TRBV5-4 - TGTGCCAGCAGCCCCGGACAGTACAATGAGCAGTTCTTC CASSPGQYNEQFF
TRBJ1-4 TRBD1 TRBV5-1 - TGCGCCAGCAGCTCGACAGGGATCCGGGAAAAACTGTTTTTT CASSSTGIREKLFF
TRBJ2-7 TRBD1 TRBV11-2 - TGTGCCAGCAGCCCCACCCGGGACAGGGGGCGATACGAGCAGTACTTC CASSPTRDRGRYEQYF
TRBJ1-1 - TRBV30 - TGTGCCTGGAGTGAACAGGGCGGGGCTTTCTTT CAWSEQGGAFF
TRBJ1-1 - TRBV5-1 - TGCGCCAGCAGCTTGGGTCTCGGGGACACTGAAGCTTTCTTT CASSLGLGDTEAFF
TRBJ1-5 TRBD1 TRBV5-7 few TGTGCCAGCCCCGGGACAGTTAAGCTGGGACAGCCCCAGCATTTT CASPGTVKLGQPQHF
TRBJ1-3 TRBD1 TRBV4-1 - TGCGCCAGCAGCCCCTGGACAGGGGTTGGAAACACCATATATTTT CASSPWTGVGNTIYF
TRBJ2-3 TRBD2 TRBV7-9 - TGTGCCAGCAGCTTAGTCTACGGGAGGGCGGGAGATACGCAGTATTTT CASSLVYGRAGDTQYF
TRBJ2-1 TRBD2 TRBV6-4 few TGTGCCAGCAGTGAAGCGGGGGGTAGGGATGAGCAGTTCTTC CASSEAGGRDEQFF
TRBJ2-7 - TRBV19 few TGTGCCAGTAGTACCTGGAGCAAAGACGGCTACGAGCAGTACTTC CASSTWSKDGYEQYF
TRBJ2-2 - TRBV19 - TGTGCCAGTACCACGTCCGGGATGATAAGTACCGGGGAGCTGTTTTTT CASTTSGMISTGELFF
TRBJ2-2 TRBD2 TRBV30 once TGTGCCTGGCTTAGCGGGAGGACGAACACCGGGGAGCTGTTTTTT CAWLSGRTNTGELFF